Each of the 15 T cell receptor beta chains below was sequenced from the same sample in a study of blood T cell repertoires in COVID-19. Produced via immunoSEQ multiplex PCR; TCRdb's table is partial and in-frame only. The table lists about 430,000 clones, around 87% of them singletons. Sample: PBMCs or T cells enriched from blood (not recorded which). Source of these receptors: a man younger than 45 who had recovered from COVID-19.

This clone was detected only a few times. The chain links TRBV5-5 to TRBJ1-3, with 10 bases matching TRBD1. V dropped 4 bases and J dropped 3; count of bases not matched to a gene: 7. The CDR3 totals 16 residues. The V gene's germline CDR1 is SGHKS and CDR2 YYEKEE (reference sequence). The CDR3 here is CASSQRQGAFGNTIYF. CDR3 DNA sequence: TGTGCCAGCAGCCAGAGACAGGGGGCCTTTGGAAACACCATATATTTT.

This clone was seen a handful of times. This chain links TRBV5-1 with TRBJ1-4, with TRBD1 matching 11 bases. Trimming removed 0 bases from V and 7 bases from J; junction bases left unmatched: 2. The CDR3 is 15 amino acids. CDR1 is SGHRS and CDR2 is YFSETQ in the germline V gene. As DNA, the CDR3 is TGCGCCAGCAGCTTGGTGGGACAGGGGGGTGAAAAACTGTTTTTT. Its translation: CASSLVGQGGEKLFF.

The CDR3 DNA reads as TGTGCCAGCAGCTGGTGGACTAGCGGGAGGGTGATTGGGAACGAGCAGTACTTC. It specifies CASSWWTSGRVIGNEQYF. The chain uses TRBV5-6 and TRBJ2-7, with TRBD2 matching 15 bases. The CDR3 is 18 amino acids. J was trimmed by 5 bases and V by 3 bases; bases with no gene match: 12. Germline assignment: CDR1 SGHDT and CDR2 YYEEEE.

CDR3 DNA sequence: TGTGCCACCTCACAGGGCCTAGGTAATTCACCCCTCCACTTT. It is translated as CATSQGLGNSPLHF. The rearrangement links TRBV28 to TRBJ1-6, with a weak D call TRBD1 (6 bases). The CDR3 has 14 amino acids. V was trimmed by 10 bases and J by 6 bases, leaving 16 bases between them. Per the germline V gene, CDR1 is MDHEN and CDR2 is SYDVKM.

V usage is TRBV30 and J usage is TRBJ2-7; D is possibly TRBD2 (6 bases). The CDR3 extends over 15 amino acids. Germline CDR1 and CDR2: GTSNPN and SVGIG (reference sequence). Trimming removed 5 bases at V and 6 bases at J, with 23 bases between. CDR3 sequence: CAWGYAQRVPIEQYF. In DNA form, the CDR3 reads TGTGCCTGGGGGTATGCCCAGCGGGTTCCTATCGAGCAGTACTTC.

V and J are TRBV19 and TRBJ2-5, with 7 bases that match TRBD2. Germline assignment: CDR1 LNHDA and CDR2 SQIVND (reference sequence). With 3 bases clipped from V and 2 bases from J, the junction kept 6 bases outside the gene matches. The CDR3 runs to 15 residues. The CDR3 DNA follows: TGTGCCAGTAGTATTGGTCTAGCGGAACAAGAGACCCAGTACTTC. Amino acid sequence: CASSIGLAEQETQYF.

The V gene is TRBV10-3, the J gene TRBJ1-5; the D is unclear. The V and J ends lost 6 bases and 7 bases respectively, with 13 bases between them. CDR3 size: 13 residues. CDR1 ENHRY and CDR2 SYGVKD come from the germline V gene. CDR3 residues: CAIRSDTTQPQHF. The CDR3 nucleotides are TGTGCCATCAGATCTGACACAACACAGCCCCAGCATTTT.

The CDR3 loop is CASGRTDYEQYF. CDR3 DNA sequence: TGTGCCAGCGGTCGGACTGACTACGAGCAGTACTTC. The chain combines TRBV12-3 or TRBV12-4 with TRBJ2-7, with D perhaps matching TRBD2 (5 bases). The V end was cut by 8 bases, the J end by 3 bases, with 11 bases between. There are 12 residues in the CDR3.

The rearrangement uses TRBV4-2 and TRBJ2-7; the match to TRBD2 covers 8 bases. This CDR3 has 17 residues. V shed 0 bases, J shed 5 bases, and the junction held 12 bases outside the gene matches. The V gene's germline CDR1 is LGHNA and CDR2 YNFKEQ. As DNA, the CDR3 is TGTGCCAGCAGCCAAGATCCCAAGGGCGGGAGGATCAACGAGCAGTACTTC. Translation gives CASSQDPKGGRINEQYF.

The chain joins TRBV7-9 to TRBJ2-3, with D possibly TRBD2 on 5 matching bases. V dropped 0 bases and J dropped 0 bases, with 10 bases sitting between them. CDR1 and CDR2 (germline): SEHNR, FQNEAQ (reference sequence). CDR3 length equals 16 residues. CDR3 region: CASSLALAGSTDTQYF. In nucleotides, the CDR3 is TGTGCCAGCAGCTTAGCGCTTGCGGGCAGCACAGATACGCAGTATTTT.

The J gene is TRBJ2-5, the V gene TRBV5-1, with 11 bases fitting TRBD2. With 0 bases clipped from V and 4 bases from J, the junction kept 8 bases outside the gene matches. The V gene's germline CDR1 is SGHRS and CDR2 YFSETQ. This CDR3 is built from 17 residues. For the CDR3, the DNA is TGCGCCAGCAGCTTGGGTTCGACTAGCGGGACTCGAGAGACCCAGTACTTC. Its protein product is CASSLGSTSGTRETQYF.

The V gene is TRBV10-3, the J gene TRBJ2-7; the match to TRBD1 covers 7 bases. V trimming: 3 bases; J trimming: 2 bases; junction bases outside the gene matches: 13. The CDR3 has 17 amino acids. Germline V gives CDR1 ENHRY, CDR2 SYGVKD. DNA of the CDR3: TGTGCCATCAGTGAACCCTTACAGGGGCAAGGGGCCTACGAGCAGTACTTC. This sequence encodes CAISEPLQGQGAYEQYF.

The chain has TRBV6-1 and TRBJ2-7, with D hard to call. The CDR3 has 12 amino acids. Deletions cut 2 bases from V and 6 bases from J, with 8 bases between. Germline loops: CDR1 MNHNS, CDR2 SASEGT. The chain's CDR3 is CASSERVTEQYF. Here the CDR3 DNA reads TGTGCCAGCAGTGAACGGGTGACCGAGCAGTACTTC.

The CDR3 loop is CASSPGDRSNYGYTF. CDR3 DNA sequence: TGCGCCAGCAGCCCCGGGGACAGGTCTAACTATGGCTACACCTTC. The genes are TRBV5-1 and TRBJ1-2; TRBD1 matches at 8 bases. J lost 0 bases, V lost 4 bases, and 5 bases had no gene match. There are 15 residues in the CDR3. Germline assignment: CDR1 SGHRS and CDR2 YFSETQ. The full variable domain, in which reference TRBV5-1 and TRBJ1-2 provide the parts outside the CDR3, is KAGVTQTPRYLIKTRGQQVTLSCSPISGHRSVSWYQQTPGQGLQFLFEYFSETQRNKGNFPGRFSGRQFSNSRSEMNVSTLELGDSALYLCASSPGDRSNYGYTFGSGTRLTVV.

The V gene is TRBV9, the J gene TRBJ2-7; D is perhaps TRBD1 (5 bases). Trimming took off 0 bases at V and 7 bases at J, with 17 bases between the two ends. This CDR3 has 15 amino acids. CDR1 is SGDLS, CDR2 YYNGEE, per germline. The CDR3 sequence: CASSVGSGSYEEQYF. The CDR3 DNA sequence: TGTGCCAGCAGCGTAGGTTCAGGGTCTTATGAAGAGCAGTACTTC.